These 8 T cell receptor beta chains came from one sample sequenced in a study of T-cell memory formation after mild COVID-19. MiXCR was run by TCRdb on the 5' RACE reads, yielding one entry per CDR3 protein. The sample carries hundreds of thousands of distinct CDR3 sequences, around a sixth recorded once. Sequenced: PBMCs or a T cell subset sorted from them (not recorded which). Source of these receptors: an adult woman who had mild COVID-19 (a few samples of this study predate the infection). Cell type and time point are not known.

This clonotype was detected only a few times. The chain carries TRBV5-5 and TRBJ1-2, with 7 bases matching TRBD1. V shed 5 bases and J 4 bases; nucleotides not matched to a gene: 20. The CDR3 sequence is 18 residues long. CDR1 is SGHKS, CDR2 YYEKEE, per germline (reference sequence). CDR3: CASRPVEGALKSLYGYTF. DNA of the CDR3: TGTGCCAGCAGGCCCGTAGAGGGGGCCTTGAAATCCCTCTATGGCTACACCTTC.

Only a few counts were recorded for this clonotype. V is TRBV7-9 and J is TRBJ2-1, with 9 bases that match TRBD2. The CDR3 is 15 amino acids. With 3 bases clipped from V and 4 bases from J, the junction kept 4 bases outside the gene matches. The V gene's germline CDR1 is SEHNR and CDR2 FQNEAQ (reference sequence). CDR3 in amino acids: CASSLREGSYNEQFF. CDR3 nucleotide sequence: TGTGCCAGCAGCTTGCGGGAGGGCTCTTACAATGAGCAGTTCTTC.

In this sample, this clonotype turned up a few times. This chain uses TRBV2 with TRBJ2-5, with D unclear. The CDR3 consists of 13 residues. Trimming took 10 bases from V and 5 from J, leaving 17 bases between them. Germline V gene sequence: CDR1 SNHLY, CDR2 FYNNEI. The CDR3 DNA is TGTGCCAACAAAGGTCCAGGTCGGGAGACCCAGTACTTC. It specifies CANKGPGRETQYF.

The gene calls are TRBV2 and TRBJ1-5; unclear D gene. Trimming shortened V by 4 bases and J by 0 bases, and 10 bases separated the two germline ends. In germline, CDR1 is SNHLY, CDR2 FYNNEI. The length of the CDR3 is 15 residues. The chain's CDR3 is CASSGAAYSNQPQHF. The CDR3 DNA reads as TGTGCCAGCAGTGGGGCTGCCTATAGCAATCAGCCCCAGCATTTT.

V gene TRBV11-2 combines with J gene TRBJ1-2; maybe TRBD1 (6 bases). The CDR3 is 14 amino acids. Germline values: CDR1 SGHAT, CDR2 FQNNGV. V lost 5 bases to trimming and J lost 4 bases, with 14 bases between them. The CDR3 sequence is CASSGLGGSYGYTF. CDR3 bases: TGTGCCAGCAGCGGGCTGGGGGGCTCCTATGGCTACACCTTC.

This chain connects TRBV4-2 to TRBJ2-7; tentatively, D is TRBD1 or TRBD2 (5 bases each). Trimming pared 5 bases from V and 3 bases from J, leaving 14 bases between. From germline, CDR1 is LGHNA and CDR2 YNFKEQ. This CDR3 region has 14 residues. CDR3 in amino acids: CASSAGTSLYEQYF. The CDR3 DNA sequence: TGTGCCAGCAGCGCCGGGACGTCCCTCTACGAGCAGTACTTC.

This clonotype has only a few counts. The chain combines TRBV9 with TRBJ1-4, with TRBD1 matching 9 bases. The CDR3 length is 14 residues. Per germline, CDR1 SGDLS and CDR2 YYNGEE. The ends lost 4 bases at V and 8 bases at J; junction bases unmatched: 6. This chain's CDR3 is CASSYRTGEEKLFF. The CDR3 coding sequence is TGTGCCAGCAGCTACCGGACAGGGGAAGAAAAACTGTTTTTT.

The rearrangement joins TRBV20-1 to TRBJ2-3; TRBD1 or TRBD2 may be the D gene (5 bases each). The ends were cut back, 5 bases at V and 0 bases at J, with 15 bases in the middle. The CDR3 has 15 residues. Germline assignment: CDR1 DFQATT and CDR2 SNEGSKA (reference sequence). CDR3 sequence: CSAGKGTTSTDTQYF. For the CDR3, the DNA is TGCAGTGCTGGCAAGGGGACGACTAGCACAGATACGCAGTATTTT.